This T cell receptor beta chain comes out of a study of blood T cell repertoires in COVID-19. Authors' processing steps: Reference gene primer amplification gave nucleated cell count estimates. This table comes from immunoSEQ multiplex PCR, and its TCRdb copy is limited to in-frame clones, with some not included. V, J and clone size were drawn from that table, and D and trimming were deduced from the DNA. The sample carries roughly 68,000 clones, over 80% recorded once. CDR3 length: 13 amino acids. Trimming removed 5 bases at V and 7 bases at J, with 12 bases between. Germline values: CDR1 MNHEY, CDR2 SVGAGI.

The sequence derives from a woman of 80 years or more with acute or convalescent COVID-19. The chain uses TRBV6-5 and TRBJ1-5; D gene ambiguous. Input material: peripheral blood. The CDR3 sequence is CASSSRGVQPQHF. The CDR3 DNA reads as TGTGCCAGCAGTAGTCGAGGTGTCCAGCCCCAGCATTTT.